Reported below is one T cell receptor beta chain. Its binding antigen is unknown. No base quality values were provided; no much bigger clone lies one nucleotide off. Germline trimming amounts to 0 bases on V and 7 bases on J, with 8 as the count of junction bases outside the gene matches. The CDR3, from cysteine to phenylalanine, totals 15 residues. Solely the CDR3 DNA is kept, with 45 bases framed from the first base. In the germline V gene, CDR1 corresponds to MNHNS and CDR2 to SASEGT. The data were taken from a study of cytomegalovirus exposure and HLA in healthy donors (dated by TCRdb to about 2017). With regard to the full study: A later analysis indicated that the 110 or so validation repertoires were generated on the platform also employed for the 650 to 850 repertoires of the first cohort. High-throughput TCR immunosequencing, statistical association of individual TCRs with disease status, and machine learning were combined to predict cytomegalovirus infection status. Besides the first cohort of 500 to 700 subjects, a separate validation cohort made up of about 120 different subjects was used. The study aimed to test whether signatures of past pathogen exposure could be identified by cataloging public T cell receptors. What the authors observed across the whole study: All 120 or so repertoires were used to score co-occurrence in the validation cohort in a later analysis, because that analysis had no HLA typing for the cohort. It was suggested by the authors that the approach could potentially be generalized to other disease states and immunological phenotypes. Of the cluster scores, around 95% were above 0 in a later analysis, which found that TCRs clustered in the first cohort also tended to co-occur in the roughly 130 validation repertoires. In the study, roughly 160 TCR beta chains were listed as associated with cytomegalovirus. The classifier was reported to diagnose cytomegalovirus status with high specificity and sensitivity in both the original and validation cohorts. While some public TCRs were present in many individuals, most TCR sequences turned up only very rarely across donors. In vitro tests confirmed that a few of the cytomegalovirus-associated TCR beta chains recognize cytomegalovirus antigens.

The library relied on the immunoSEQ multiplex PCR assay. Per the source publication's procedure: To diagnose cytomegalovirus status from the catalog of TCR beta chain sequences, a statistical classification framework was built. As stored in TCRdb, this immuneACCESS dataset retains in-frame rearrangements with V and J assigned. A fraction of the clones does not appear; measured against another copy, unresolved V genes explain less than half of the discrepancy, and the remainder lacks a known reason. Clonal size and the V and J genes are those of that table, whereas D and trimming came from the DNA. The sample contains about 120,000 clones, roughly nine tenths of them found a single time. 1.5% to 2.5% of the sample lies in the top ten. The donors were included in the validation cohort of 130 or so subjects, a group kept apart from the roughly 690-subject first cohort.

This chain joins TRBV6-1 to TRBJ2-7; TRBD1 agrees with 8 junctional bases. Specimen: PBMCs. The TCR sequence derives from a woman aged 18-35 years in good health and CMV-seronegative. The DNA sequence is TGTGCCAGCAGTGAAGCGGCGACAGGGGCGGGGGAGCAGTACTTC. Its translation reads: CASSEAATGAGEQYF.